This TCR beta chain is from a study of T cells in Graves' hyperthyroidism and ophthalmopathy. The table lists this clonotype with many counts. Amplified TCR beta CDR3 regions came from RNA transcripts. RT-PCR in the first round (using the HTBI primer set) targeted the TCR CDR3. MiXCR, run by TCRdb on the multiplex PCR reads, gives a single entry per CDR3 protein. Found here are roughly 580,000 distinct CDR3 sequences, around 14% of them singletons; the top ten hold less than 6%. Patients with uncontrolled infections, other autoimmune diseases, pregnancy or lactation were excluded. The source of the PBMCs was 10 ml of fresh peripheral blood. The CDR3 spans 17 residues. V trimming: 8 bases; J trimming: 4 bases; junction bases outside the gene matches: 16. The germline gives CDR1 SGHTA, CDR2 FQGNSA.

This sequence was found in a woman aged 25-40 years with Graves' hyperthyroidism that later progressed to Graves' ophthalmopathy. The chain combines TRBV7-2 with TRBJ2-3; TRBD2 agrees at 9 bases. What was sequenced was blood. The CDR3 DNA reads TGTGCCAGCGATGGACGAGTGTTAGCGGGAGCCGCAGATACGCAGTATTTT. It codes for CASDGRVLAGAADTQYF. Full variable domain (missing parts from reference TRBV7-2 and TRBJ2-3): GAGVSQSPSNKVTEKGKDVELRCDPISGHTALYWYRQSLGQGLEFLIYFQGNSAPDKSGLPSDRFSAERTGGSVSTLTIQRTQQEDSAVYLCASDGRVLAGAADTQYFGPGTRLTVL.